This record covers a single T cell receptor (beta chain). Antigen: not known. PCR was performed using 60 Vbeta and 13 Jbeta primers. Measured with immunoSEQ multiplex PCR; TCRdb has only the in-frame clones, and not every one. The table records approximately 130,000 clones, 75% to 80% of them present only once. This CDR3 contains 16 residues. Unmatched junction bases numbered 13, after V lost 5 bases and J lost 5 bases. In germline, CDR1 is SGHTA, CDR2 FQGTGA. The data stem from a study of cytomegalovirus exposure and HLA in healthy donors. Across the whole study: From about 180 million T cells, an earlier analysis saw approximately 120 million unique TCR beta sequences. Notes on the study in general: 164 TCR beta chains were listed as cytomegalovirus-associated. In a later analysis, 16,951 TCR beta sequences were associated with HLA alleles at 0.05 false discovery rate.

The chain is built from TRBV7-3 and TRBJ2-5, with 8 bases that match TRBD1. The clonotype originates from a woman aged 40 to 50 in good health and CMV-seronegative. Sequenced: PBMCs. The CDR3, as DNA: TGTGCCAGCAGCGCCTCTCAGGGGGCGGGGATTGAGACCCAGTACTTC. Protein product: CASSASQGAGIETQYF.